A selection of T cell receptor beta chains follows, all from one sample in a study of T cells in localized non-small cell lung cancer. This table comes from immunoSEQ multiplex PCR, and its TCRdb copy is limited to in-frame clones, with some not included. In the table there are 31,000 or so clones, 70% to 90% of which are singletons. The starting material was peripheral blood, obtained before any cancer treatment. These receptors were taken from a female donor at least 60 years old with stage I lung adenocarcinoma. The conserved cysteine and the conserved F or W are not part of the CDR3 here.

CDR3 protein: ASSPRQGADDEQY
V gene: TRBV9
J gene: TRBJ2-7

CDR3 protein: ASSDGQLSGANVLT
V gene: TRBV6-4
J gene: TRBJ2-6

CDR3 protein: ASSSKQGSGYT
V gene: TRBV7-2
J gene: TRBJ1-2

CDR3 protein: ASSLDRQLVGYGYT
V gene: TRBV19
J gene: TRBJ1-2

CDR3 protein: AWSVETV
V gene: TRBV30
J gene: TRBJ1-4

CDR3 protein: ASSLRGRGQGYTEAF
V gene: TRBV13
J gene: TRBJ1-1

CDR3 protein: SAVGGGYTEAF
V gene: TRBV29-1
J gene: TRBJ1-1

CDR3 protein: ASSIGLGGAADSYEQY
V gene: TRBV19
J gene: TRBJ2-7

CDR3 protein: AWSVLGELAGVHRELF
V gene: TRBV30
J gene: TRBJ2-2

CDR3 protein: ASSSGLAGDNEQF
V gene: TRBV11-3
J gene: TRBJ2-1

CDR3 protein: ASSPPIASPYEQY
V gene: TRBV7-2
J gene: TRBJ2-7

CDR3 protein: ASSLNVLT
V gene: TRBV7-9
J gene: TRBJ2-6

CDR3 protein: AWGGLYTGELF
V gene: TRBV30
J gene: TRBJ2-2

CDR3 protein: ASSEPEETQY
V gene: TRBV6-1
J gene: TRBJ2-5

CDR3 protein: ASSPMGSPSQETQY
V gene: TRBV18
J gene: TRBJ2-5

CDR3 protein: SVGTLRTGGYGYT
V gene: TRBV29-1
J gene: TRBJ1-2

CDR3 protein: ATHNDNYGYT
V gene: TRBV5-4
J gene: TRBJ1-2

CDR3 protein: ASLRGGTNEKLF
V gene: TRBV28
J gene: TRBJ1-4

CDR3 protein: ASTPGDSIYEQY
V gene: TRBV19
J gene: TRBJ2-7

CDR3 protein: ASSLEGAETQY
V gene: TRBV7-6
J gene: TRBJ2-5

CDR3 protein: ASSSPNRGNTIY
V gene: TRBV11-2
J gene: TRBJ1-3

CDR3 protein: ASSQRATGGENGYT
V gene: TRBV4-2
J gene: TRBJ1-2

CDR3 protein: ASSRGTSGRAGDTQY
V gene: TRBV5-1
J gene: TRBJ2-3

CDR3 protein: ASSLLNQETQY
V gene: TRBV5-1
J gene: TRBJ2-5

CDR3 protein: ASSLVLAVTDTQY
V gene: TRBV7-8
J gene: TRBJ2-3

CDR3 protein: ASSRTSQDNEQF
V gene: TRBV7-3
J gene: TRBJ2-1

CDR3 protein: ASSFRQGLSGANVLT
V gene: TRBV7-2
J gene: TRBJ2-6

CDR3 protein: ASSLTGALGTQH
V gene: TRBV28
J gene: TRBJ1-5

CDR3 protein: ATSRGGGGTTYEQY
V gene: TRBV15
J gene: TRBJ2-7

CDR3 protein: ASSYRLAEDEQY
V gene: TRBV6-5
J gene: TRBJ2-7

CDR3 protein: ASSPWDRAYEQY
V gene: TRBV7-2
J gene: TRBJ2-7

CDR3 protein: ASSLAGTGTYNEQF
V gene: TRBV11-3
J gene: TRBJ2-1

CDR3 protein: ASSESNYQETQY
V gene: TRBV10-1
J gene: TRBJ2-5

CDR3 protein: ASSLAAVYYGYT
V gene: TRBV7-2
J gene: TRBJ1-2

CDR3 protein: ASSTDSGYQETQY
V gene: TRBV6-1
J gene: TRBJ2-5

CDR3 protein: SSLRGNTEAF
V gene: TRBV29-1
J gene: TRBJ1-1

CDR3 protein: ASSLGFGGPTEAF
V gene: TRBV5-4
J gene: TRBJ1-1

CDR3 protein: ASIRDSFTDTQY
V gene: TRBV5-1
J gene: TRBJ2-3

CDR3 protein: ASSSLSGGSYNEQF
V gene: TRBV28
J gene: TRBJ2-1

CDR3 protein: ASSPGTGGSGANVLT
V gene: TRBV18
J gene: TRBJ2-6

CDR3 protein: ASSPSHSSYEQY
V gene: TRBV18
J gene: TRBJ2-7

CDR3 protein: ASRGDRTYEQY
V gene: TRBV6-6
J gene: TRBJ2-7

CDR3 protein: ASVPSMNTEAF
V gene: TRBV6-1
J gene: TRBJ1-1

CDR3 protein: ASSTGARNTIY
V gene: TRBV7-2
J gene: TRBJ1-3

CDR3 protein: ASSPGLAGTDTQY
V gene: TRBV18
J gene: TRBJ2-3

CDR3 protein: ASSEFPGQGSYNSPLH
V gene: TRBV6-1
J gene: TRBJ1-6

CDR3 protein: ASSYSRQRELF
V gene: TRBV6-5
J gene: TRBJ2-2

CDR3 protein: ASRQGKASYEQY
V gene: TRBV27
J gene: TRBJ2-7

CDR3 protein: ASSLEAPRKQF
V gene: TRBV7-2
J gene: TRBJ2-1